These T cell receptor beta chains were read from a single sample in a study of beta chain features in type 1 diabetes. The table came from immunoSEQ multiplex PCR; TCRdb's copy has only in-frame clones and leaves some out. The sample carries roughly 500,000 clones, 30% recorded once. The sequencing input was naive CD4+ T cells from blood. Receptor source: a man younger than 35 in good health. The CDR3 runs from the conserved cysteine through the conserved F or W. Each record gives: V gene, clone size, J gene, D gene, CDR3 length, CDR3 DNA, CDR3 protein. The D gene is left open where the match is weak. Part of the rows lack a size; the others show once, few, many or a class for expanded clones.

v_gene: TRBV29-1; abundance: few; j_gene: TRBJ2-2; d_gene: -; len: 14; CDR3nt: TGCAGCGCCAGAGGACAGCTGGGCACCGGGGAGCTGTTTTTT; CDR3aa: CSARGQLGTGELFF
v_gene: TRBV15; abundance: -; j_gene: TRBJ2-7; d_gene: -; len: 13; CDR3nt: TGTGCCACCAGCAGAGACCCCGCCCGGGAGCAGTACTTC; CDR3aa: CATSRDPAREQYF
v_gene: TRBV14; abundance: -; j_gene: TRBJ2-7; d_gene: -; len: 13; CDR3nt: TGTGCCAGCAGCCAAGATCTCGAGCGGGAGCAGTACTTC; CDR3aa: CASSQDLEREQYF
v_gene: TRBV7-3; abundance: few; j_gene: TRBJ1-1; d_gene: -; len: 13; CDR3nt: TGTGCCAGCAGCTTAAACAGGAACACTGAAGCTTTCTTT; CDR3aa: CASSLNRNTEAFF
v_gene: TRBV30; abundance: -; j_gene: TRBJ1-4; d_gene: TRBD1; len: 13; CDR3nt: TGTGCCTGGAGTGTAGTAGGGGGCGAAAAACTGTTTTTT; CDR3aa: CAWSVVGGEKLFF
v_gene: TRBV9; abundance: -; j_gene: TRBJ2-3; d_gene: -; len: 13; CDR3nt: TGTGCCAGCAGCGTAAGTTACACAGATACGCAGTATTTT; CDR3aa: CASSVSYTDTQYF
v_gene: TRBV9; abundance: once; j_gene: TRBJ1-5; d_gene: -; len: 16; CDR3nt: TGTGCCAGCAGCCCGACAGGAAGCCCTAGCAATCAGCCCCAGCATTTT; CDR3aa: CASSPTGSPSNQPQHF
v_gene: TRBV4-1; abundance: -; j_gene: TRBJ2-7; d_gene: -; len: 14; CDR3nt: TGCGCCAGCAGCCAAGATAGGCTAGTCCACGAGCAGTACTTC; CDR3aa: CASSQDRLVHEQYF
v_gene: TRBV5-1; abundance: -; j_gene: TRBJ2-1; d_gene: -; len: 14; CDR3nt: TGCGCCAGCAGCTTCGGGGCGACTCCCCTTGAGCAGTTCTTC; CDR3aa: CASSFGATPLEQFF
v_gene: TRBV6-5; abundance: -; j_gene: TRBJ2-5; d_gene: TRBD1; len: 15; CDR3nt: TGTGCCAGCAGTAGACCGGGACAGGGTCCGGAGACCCAGTACTTC; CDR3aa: CASSRPGQGPETQYF
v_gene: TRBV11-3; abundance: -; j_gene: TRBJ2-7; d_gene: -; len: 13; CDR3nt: TGTGCCAGCAGCCTTGGACCACCACTGGAGCAGTACTTC; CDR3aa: CASSLGPPLEQYF
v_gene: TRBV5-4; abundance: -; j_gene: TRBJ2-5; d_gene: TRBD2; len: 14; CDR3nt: TGTGCCAGCAGCCTACTAGCGGTCGGAGAGACCCAGTACTTC; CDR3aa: CASSLLAVGETQYF
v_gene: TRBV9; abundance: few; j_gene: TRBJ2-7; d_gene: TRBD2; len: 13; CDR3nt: TGTGCCAGCAGCGATGAGCGGGAACGGGAGCAGTACTTC; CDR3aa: CASSDEREREQYF
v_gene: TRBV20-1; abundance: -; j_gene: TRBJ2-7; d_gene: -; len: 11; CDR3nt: TGCAGTGCCGTCCCGGGACGGGCTCCTTACTTC; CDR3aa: CSAVPGRAPYF
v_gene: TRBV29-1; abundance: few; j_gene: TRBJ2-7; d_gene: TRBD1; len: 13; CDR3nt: TGCAGCGTTGGGGGGACAGTAAGATACGAGCAGTACTTC; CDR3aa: CSVGGTVRYEQYF
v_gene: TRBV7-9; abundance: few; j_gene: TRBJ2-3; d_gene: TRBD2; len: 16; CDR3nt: TGTGCCAGCAGCGTCACTAGCGGGAGCAGTGGAGATACGCAGTATTTT; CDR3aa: CASSVTSGSSGDTQYF
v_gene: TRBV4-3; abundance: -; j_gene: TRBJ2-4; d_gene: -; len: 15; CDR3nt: TGCGCCAGCAGCCACTCTGCTTCGAGACAGAACATTCAGTACTTC; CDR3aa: CASSHSASRQNIQYF
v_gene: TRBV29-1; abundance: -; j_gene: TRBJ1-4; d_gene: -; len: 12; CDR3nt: TGCAGCGTTGGAAGGCTTAATGAAAAACTGTTTTTT; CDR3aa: CSVGRLNEKLFF
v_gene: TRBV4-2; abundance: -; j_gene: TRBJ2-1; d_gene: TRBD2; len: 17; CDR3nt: TGTGCCAGCAGCCAAGCGCAAGGGACTAGCGACTACAATGAGCAGTTCTTC; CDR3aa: CASSQAQGTSDYNEQFF
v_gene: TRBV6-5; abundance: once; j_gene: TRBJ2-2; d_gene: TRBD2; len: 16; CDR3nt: TGTGCCAGCAGTTACGGGGCGGGAGGACTCCCCGGGGAGCTGTTTTTT; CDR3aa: CASSYGAGGLPGELFF